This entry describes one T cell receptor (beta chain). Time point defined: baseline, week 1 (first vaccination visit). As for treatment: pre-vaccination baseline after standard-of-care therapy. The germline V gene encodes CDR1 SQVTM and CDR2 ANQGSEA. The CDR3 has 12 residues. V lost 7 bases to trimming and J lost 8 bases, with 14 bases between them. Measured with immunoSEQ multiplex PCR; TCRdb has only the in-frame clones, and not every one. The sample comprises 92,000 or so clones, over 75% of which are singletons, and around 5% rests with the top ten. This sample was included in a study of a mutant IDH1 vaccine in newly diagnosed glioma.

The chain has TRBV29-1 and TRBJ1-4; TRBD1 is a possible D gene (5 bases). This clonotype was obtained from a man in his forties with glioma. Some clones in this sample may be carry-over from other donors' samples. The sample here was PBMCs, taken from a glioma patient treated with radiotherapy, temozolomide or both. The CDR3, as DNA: TGCAGCGCTGGGGGAGAGAGGGAAAAACTGTTTTTT. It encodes CSAGGEREKLFF. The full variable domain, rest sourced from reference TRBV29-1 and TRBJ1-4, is SAVISQKPSRDICQRGTSLTIQCQVDSQVTMMFWYRQQPGQSLTLIATANQGSEATYESGFVIDKFPISRPNLTFSTLTVSNMSPEDSSIYLCSAGGEREKLFFGSGTQLSVL.